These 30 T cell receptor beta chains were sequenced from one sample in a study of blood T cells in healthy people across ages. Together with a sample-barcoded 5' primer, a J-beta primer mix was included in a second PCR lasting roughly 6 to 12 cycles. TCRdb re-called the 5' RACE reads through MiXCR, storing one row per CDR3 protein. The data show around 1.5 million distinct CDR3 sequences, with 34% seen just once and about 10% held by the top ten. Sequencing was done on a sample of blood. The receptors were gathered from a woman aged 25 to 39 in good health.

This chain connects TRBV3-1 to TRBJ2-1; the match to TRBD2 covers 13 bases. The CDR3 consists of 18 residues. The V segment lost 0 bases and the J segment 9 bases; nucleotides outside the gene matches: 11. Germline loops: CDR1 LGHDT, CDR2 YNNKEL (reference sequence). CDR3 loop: CASSQDRTSGRADPEQFF. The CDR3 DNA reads TGTGCCAGCAGCCAAGATCGAACTAGCGGGAGGGCCGACCCTGAGCAGTTCTTC.

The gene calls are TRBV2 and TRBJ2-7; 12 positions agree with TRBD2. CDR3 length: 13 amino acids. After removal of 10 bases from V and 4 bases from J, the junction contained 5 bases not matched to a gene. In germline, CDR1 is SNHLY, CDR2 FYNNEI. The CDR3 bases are TGTGCCACAAGACTAGCGGGAGTGTACGAGCAGTACTTC. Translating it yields CATRLAGVYEQYF. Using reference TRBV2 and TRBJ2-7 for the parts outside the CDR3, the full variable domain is EPEVTQTPSHQVTQMGQEVILRCVPISNHLYFYWYRQILGQKVEFLVSFYNNEISEKSEIFDDQFSVERPDGSNFTLKIRSTKLEDSAMYFCATRLAGVYEQYFGPGTRLTVT.

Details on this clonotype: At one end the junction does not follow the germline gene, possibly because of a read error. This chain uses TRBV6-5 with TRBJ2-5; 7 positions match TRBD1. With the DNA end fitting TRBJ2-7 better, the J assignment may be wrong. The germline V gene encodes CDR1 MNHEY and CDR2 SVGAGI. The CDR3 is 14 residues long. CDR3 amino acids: CAGRGDSLAYEQYF. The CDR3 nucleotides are TGTGCCGGCAGAGGGGACAGCCTAGCCTACGAGCAGTACTTC.

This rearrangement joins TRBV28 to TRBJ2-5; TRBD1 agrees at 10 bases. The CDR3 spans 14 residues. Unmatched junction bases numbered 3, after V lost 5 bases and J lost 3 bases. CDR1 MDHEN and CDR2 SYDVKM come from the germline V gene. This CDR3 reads CASSAGQGEETQYF. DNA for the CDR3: TGTGCCAGCAGTGCCGGACAGGGGGAAGAGACCCAGTACTTC.

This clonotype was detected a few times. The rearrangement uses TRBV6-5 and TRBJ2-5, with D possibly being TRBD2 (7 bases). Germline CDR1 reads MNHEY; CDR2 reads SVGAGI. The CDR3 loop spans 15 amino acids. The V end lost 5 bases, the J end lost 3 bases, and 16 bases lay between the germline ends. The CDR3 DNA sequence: TGTGCCAGCAGTCCCTGGTCGGGGGGCGAAGAGACCCAGTACTTC. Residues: CASSPWSGGEETQYF.

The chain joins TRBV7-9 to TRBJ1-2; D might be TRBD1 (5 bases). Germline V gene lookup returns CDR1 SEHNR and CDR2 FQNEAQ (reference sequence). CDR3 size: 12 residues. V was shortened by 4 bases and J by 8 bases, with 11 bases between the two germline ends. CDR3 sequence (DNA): TGTGCCAGCAGCTCGGTTGACAGAGGCTACACCTTC. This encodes CASSSVDRGYTF.

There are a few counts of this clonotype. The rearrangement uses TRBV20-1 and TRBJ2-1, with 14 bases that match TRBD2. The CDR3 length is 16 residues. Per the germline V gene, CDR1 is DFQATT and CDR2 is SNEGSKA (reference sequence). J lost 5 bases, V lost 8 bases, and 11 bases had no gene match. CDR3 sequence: CSPTEGLAGANNEQFF. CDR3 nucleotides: TGCAGTCCCACGGAGGGACTAGCGGGAGCTAACAATGAGCAGTTCTTC.

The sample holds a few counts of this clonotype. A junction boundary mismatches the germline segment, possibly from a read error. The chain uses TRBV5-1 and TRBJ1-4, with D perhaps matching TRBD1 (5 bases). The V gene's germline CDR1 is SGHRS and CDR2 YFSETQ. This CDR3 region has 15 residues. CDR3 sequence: CAGSPTGLPNEKLFF. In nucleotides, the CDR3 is TGCGCCGGCAGCCCCACAGGATTGCCTAATGAAAAACTGTTTTTT.

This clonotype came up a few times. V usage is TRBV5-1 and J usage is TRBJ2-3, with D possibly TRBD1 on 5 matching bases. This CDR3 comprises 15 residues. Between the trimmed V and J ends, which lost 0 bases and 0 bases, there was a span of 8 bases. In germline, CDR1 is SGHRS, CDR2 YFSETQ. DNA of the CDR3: TGCGCCAGCAGCTTGGAGACAGACAGCACAGATACGCAGTATTTT. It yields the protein CASSLETDSTDTQYF.

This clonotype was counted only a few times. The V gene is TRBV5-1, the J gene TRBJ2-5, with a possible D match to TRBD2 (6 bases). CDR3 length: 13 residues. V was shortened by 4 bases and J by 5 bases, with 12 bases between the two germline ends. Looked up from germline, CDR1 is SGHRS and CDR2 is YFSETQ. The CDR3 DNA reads TGCGCCAGCAGCCGCGCCCGGGAGGAGACCCAGTACTTC. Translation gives CASSRAREETQYF.

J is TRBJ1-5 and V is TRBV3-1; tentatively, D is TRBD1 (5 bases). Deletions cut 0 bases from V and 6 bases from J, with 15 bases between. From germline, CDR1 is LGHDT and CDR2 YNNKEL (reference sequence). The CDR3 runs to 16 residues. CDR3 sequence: CASSQDSGSVGQPQHF. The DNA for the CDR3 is TGTGCCAGCAGCCAAGATTCAGGGAGCGTCGGTCAGCCCCAGCATTTT.

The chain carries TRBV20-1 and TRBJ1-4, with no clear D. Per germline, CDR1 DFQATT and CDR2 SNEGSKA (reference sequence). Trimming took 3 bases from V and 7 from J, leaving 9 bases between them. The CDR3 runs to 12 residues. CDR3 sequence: CSASSGIEKLFF. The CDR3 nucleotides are TGCAGTGCTAGCAGCGGAATTGAAAAACTGTTTTTT.

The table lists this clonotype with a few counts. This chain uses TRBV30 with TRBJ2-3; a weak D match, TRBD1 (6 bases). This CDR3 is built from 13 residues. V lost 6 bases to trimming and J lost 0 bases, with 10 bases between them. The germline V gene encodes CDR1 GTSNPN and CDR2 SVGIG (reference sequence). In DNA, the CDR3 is TGTGCCTGCCGGGACATTAGCACAGATACGCAGTATTTT. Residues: CACRDISTDTQYF.

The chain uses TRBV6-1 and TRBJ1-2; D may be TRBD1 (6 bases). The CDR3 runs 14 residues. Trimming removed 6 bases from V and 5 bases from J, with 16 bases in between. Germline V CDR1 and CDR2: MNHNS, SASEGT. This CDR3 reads CASSFTGLGYGYTF. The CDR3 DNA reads TGTGCCAGCAGCTTCACAGGGCTTGGGTATGGCTACACCTTC.

The CDR3 spells CASSLGRRGSMYEQFF. CDR3 coding DNA: TGTGCCAGCAGTTTAGGTCGGCGCGGGAGTATGTATGAGCAGTTCTTC. The chain is built from TRBV12-3 or TRBV12-4 and TRBJ2-1; TRBD2 agrees at 7 bases. After removal of 1 base from V and 8 bases from J, the junction contained 11 bases not matched to a gene. The CDR3 has 16 amino acids.

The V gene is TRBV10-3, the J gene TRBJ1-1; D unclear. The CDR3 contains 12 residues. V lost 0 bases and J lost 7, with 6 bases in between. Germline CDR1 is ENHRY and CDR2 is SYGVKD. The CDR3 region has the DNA TGTGCCATCAGTGAGTCGATCTATGAAGCTTTCTTT. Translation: CAISESIYEAFF.

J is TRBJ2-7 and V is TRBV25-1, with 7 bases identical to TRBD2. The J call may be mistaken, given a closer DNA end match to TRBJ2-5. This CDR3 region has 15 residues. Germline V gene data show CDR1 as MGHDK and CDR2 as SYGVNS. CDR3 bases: TGTGCCAGCAGTGAATTCTTGGCGGGAGTTGAGACCCAGTACTTC. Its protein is CASSEFLAGVETQYF.

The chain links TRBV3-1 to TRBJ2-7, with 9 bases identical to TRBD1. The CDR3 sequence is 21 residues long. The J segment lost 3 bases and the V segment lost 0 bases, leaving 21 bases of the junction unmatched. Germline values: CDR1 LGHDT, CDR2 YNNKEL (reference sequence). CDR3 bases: TGTGCCAGCAGCCAAGATAGTTTGTCCTCCGGGACAGGGTATATCAACTACGAGCAGTACTTC. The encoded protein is CASSQDSLSSGTGYINYEQYF.

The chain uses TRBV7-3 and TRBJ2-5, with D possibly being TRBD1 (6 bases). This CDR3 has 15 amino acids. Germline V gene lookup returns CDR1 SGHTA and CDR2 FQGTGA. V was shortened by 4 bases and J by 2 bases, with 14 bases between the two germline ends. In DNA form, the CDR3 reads TGTGCCAGCAGCTCAACCGGGACACTTCAAGAGACCCAGTACTTC. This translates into CASSSTGTLQETQYF.

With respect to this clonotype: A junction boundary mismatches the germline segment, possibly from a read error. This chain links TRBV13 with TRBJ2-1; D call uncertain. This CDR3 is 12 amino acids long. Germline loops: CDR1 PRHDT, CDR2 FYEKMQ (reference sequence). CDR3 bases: TGTGCCTGCAGCTCCGTCGACAATGAGCAGTTCTTC. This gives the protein CACSSVDNEQFF.

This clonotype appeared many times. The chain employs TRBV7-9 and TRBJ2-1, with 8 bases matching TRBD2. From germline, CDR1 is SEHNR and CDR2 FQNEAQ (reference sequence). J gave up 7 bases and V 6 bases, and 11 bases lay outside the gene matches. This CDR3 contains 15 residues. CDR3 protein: CASSLGGGPHNEQFF. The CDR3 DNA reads TGTGCCAGCAGTCTGGGCGGGGGGCCTCATAATGAGCAGTTCTTC.

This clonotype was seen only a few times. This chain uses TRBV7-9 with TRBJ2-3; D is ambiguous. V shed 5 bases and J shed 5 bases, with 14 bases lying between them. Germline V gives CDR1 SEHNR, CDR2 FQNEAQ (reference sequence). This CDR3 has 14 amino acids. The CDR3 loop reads CASSPPSNLDTQYF. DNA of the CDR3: TGTGCCAGCAGCCCTCCCTCAAATCTAGATACGCAGTATTTT.

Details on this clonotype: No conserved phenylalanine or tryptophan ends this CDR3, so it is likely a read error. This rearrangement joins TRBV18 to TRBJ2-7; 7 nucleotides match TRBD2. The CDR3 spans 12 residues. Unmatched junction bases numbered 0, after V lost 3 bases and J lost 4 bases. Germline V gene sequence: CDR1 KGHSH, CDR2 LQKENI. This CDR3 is CASSPGGYEQYL. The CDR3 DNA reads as TGTGCCAGCTCACCCGGGGGGTACGAGCAGTACTTG.

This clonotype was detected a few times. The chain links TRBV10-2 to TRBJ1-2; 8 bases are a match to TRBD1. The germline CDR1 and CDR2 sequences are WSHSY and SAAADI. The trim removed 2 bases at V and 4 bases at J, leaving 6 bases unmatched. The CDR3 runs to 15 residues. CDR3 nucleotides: TGCGCCAGCAGTGAGGCGGGACAGGAGATCTATGGCTACACCTTC. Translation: CASSEAGQEIYGYTF.

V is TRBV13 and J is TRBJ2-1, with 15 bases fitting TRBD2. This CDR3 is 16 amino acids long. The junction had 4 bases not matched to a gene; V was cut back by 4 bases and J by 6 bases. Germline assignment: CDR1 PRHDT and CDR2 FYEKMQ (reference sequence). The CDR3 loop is CASSSLGLAGGNEQFF. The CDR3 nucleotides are TGTGCCAGCAGCTCCCTGGGACTAGCGGGGGGCAATGAGCAGTTCTTC. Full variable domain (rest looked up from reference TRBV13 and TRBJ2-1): AAGVIQSPRHLIKEKRETATLKCYPIPRHDTVYWYQQGPGQDPQFLISFYEKMQSDKGSIPDRFSAQQFSDYHSELNMSSLELGDSALYFCASSSLGLAGGNEQFFGPGTRLTVL.

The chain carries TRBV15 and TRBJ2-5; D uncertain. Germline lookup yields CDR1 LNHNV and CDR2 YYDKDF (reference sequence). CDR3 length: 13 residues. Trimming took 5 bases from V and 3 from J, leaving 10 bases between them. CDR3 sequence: CATSGDWKETQYF. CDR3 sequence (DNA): TGTGCCACCAGCGGCGACTGGAAAGAGACCCAGTACTTC.

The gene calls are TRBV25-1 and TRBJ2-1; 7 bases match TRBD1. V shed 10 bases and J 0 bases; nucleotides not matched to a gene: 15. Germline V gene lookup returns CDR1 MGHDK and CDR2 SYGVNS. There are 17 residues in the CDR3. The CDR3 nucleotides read TGTGCCACCTCGGGCTTAATACAGGGGAGCTCCTACAATGAGCAGTTCTTC. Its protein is CATSGLIQGSSYNEQFF.

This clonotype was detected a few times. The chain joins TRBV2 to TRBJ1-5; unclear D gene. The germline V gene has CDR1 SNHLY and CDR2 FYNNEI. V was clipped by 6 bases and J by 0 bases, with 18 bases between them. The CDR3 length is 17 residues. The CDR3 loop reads CASRPREAAYSNQPQHF. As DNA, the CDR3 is TGTGCCAGCAGGCCCCGCGAGGCGGCATATAGCAATCAGCCCCAGCATTTT.

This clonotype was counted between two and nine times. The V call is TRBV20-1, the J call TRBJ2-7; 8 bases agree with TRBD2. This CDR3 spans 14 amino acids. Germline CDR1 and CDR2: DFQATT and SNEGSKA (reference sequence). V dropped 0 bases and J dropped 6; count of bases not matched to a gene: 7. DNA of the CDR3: TGCAGTGCTAGAGATAGTCTAGCGGGCCGCGAGCAGTACTTC. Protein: CSARDSLAGREQYF.

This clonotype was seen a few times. The CDR3 nucleotides are TGTGCCAGCAGGAGGGGGCAGGGGCAGAATGAAAAACTGTTTTTT. Protein sequence: CASRRGQGQNEKLFF. The genes are TRBV6-6 and TRBJ1-4; 7 bases map to TRBD1. Trimming cost V 6 bases and J 5 bases; bases outside gene matches: 9. CDR1 and CDR2 from the germline V gene are MNHNY and SVGAGI (reference sequence). The CDR3 covers 15 residues.